This T cell receptor (beta chain) comes out of a study of T cell responses to AZD1222 COVID-19 vaccine. Points from the study as a whole: A reported finding is that nearly half of spike-specific TCRs target unmutated variant regions. Spike-specific TCRs gained breadth and depth after people received two AZD1222 doses. CD4 TCRs covered the whole spike, strongest at regions 160-218 and 743-854.

Sequencing used immunoSEQ multiplex PCR; TCRdb keeps in-frame clones, though not all of them. The table shows around 200,000 clones, with roughly 94% occurring only once. The CDR3 sequence is 14 residues long. Germline CDR1 reads SQVTM; CDR2 reads ANQGSEA. V shed 4 bases and J shed 0 bases, with 12 bases lying between them. As regards this clone: Its cognate antigen is unknown.

Timing groups of about 4 and about 12 weeks for second doses were pooled. The clonotype was recovered from an adult who received the AZD1222 COVID-19 vaccine. Sample: peripheral blood, taken 28 days after the second AZD1222 dose. The V call is TRBV29-1, the J call TRBJ1-2; D is perhaps TRBD1 (6 bases). The CDR3 DNA reads TGCAGCGTTGGAGCAGGGGCGGCTAACTATGGCTACACCTTC. Translated: CSVGAGAANYGYTF. The full variable domain, in which reference TRBV29-1 and TRBJ1-2 provide the parts outside the CDR3, is SAVISQKPSRDICQRGTSLTIQCQVDSQVTMMFWYRQQPGQSLTLIATANQGSEATYESGFVIDKFPISRPNLTFSTLTVSNMSPEDSSIYLCSVGAGAANYGYTFGSGTRLTVV.